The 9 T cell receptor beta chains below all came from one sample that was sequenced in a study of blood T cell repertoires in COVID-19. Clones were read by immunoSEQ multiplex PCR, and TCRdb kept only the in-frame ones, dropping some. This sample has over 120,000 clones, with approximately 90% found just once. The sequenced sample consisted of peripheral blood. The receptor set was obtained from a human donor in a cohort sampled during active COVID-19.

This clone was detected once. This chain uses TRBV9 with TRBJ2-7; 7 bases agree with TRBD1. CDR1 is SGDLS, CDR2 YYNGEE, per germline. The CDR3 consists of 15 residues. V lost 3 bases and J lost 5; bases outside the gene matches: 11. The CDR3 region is CASSGDSSDRDEQYF. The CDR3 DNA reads TGTGCCAGCAGCGGGGACAGTTCGGATAGGGACGAGCAGTACTTC.

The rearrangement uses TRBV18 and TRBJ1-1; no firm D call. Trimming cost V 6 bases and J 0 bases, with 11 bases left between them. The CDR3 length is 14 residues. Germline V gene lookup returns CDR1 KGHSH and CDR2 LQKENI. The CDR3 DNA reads TGTGCCAGCTCCCCAGACACCGTGAACACTGAAGCTTTCTTT. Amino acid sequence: CASSPDTVNTEAFF.

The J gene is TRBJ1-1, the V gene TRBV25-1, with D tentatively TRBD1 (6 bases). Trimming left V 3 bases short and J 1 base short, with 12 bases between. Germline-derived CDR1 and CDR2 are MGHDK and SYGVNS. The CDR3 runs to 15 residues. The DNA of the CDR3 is TGTGCCAGCAGTGACCCACAGGGTGCGAACACTGAAGCTTTCTTT. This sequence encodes CASSDPQGANTEAFF. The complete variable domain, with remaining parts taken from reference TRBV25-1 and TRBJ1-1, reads EADIYQTPRYLVIGTGKKITLECSQTMGHDKMYWYQQDPGMELHLIHYSYGVNSTEKGDLSSESTVSRIRTEHFPLTLESARPSHTSQYLCASSDPQGANTEAFFGQGTRLTVV.

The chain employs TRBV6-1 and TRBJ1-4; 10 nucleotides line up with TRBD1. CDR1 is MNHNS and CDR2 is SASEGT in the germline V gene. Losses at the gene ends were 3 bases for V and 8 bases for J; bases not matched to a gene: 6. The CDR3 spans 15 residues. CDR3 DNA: TGTGCCAGCAGTGAGACCGGGACAGGGGTCGAAAAACTGTTTTTT. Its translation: CASSETGTGVEKLFF.

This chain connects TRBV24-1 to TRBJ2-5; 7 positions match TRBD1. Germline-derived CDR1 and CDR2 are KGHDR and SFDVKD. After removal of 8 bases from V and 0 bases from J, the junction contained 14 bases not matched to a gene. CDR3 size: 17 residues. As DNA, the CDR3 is TGTGCCACCAACCAAGGGACAGAGTTATACTACCAAGAGACCCAGTACTTC. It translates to CATNQGTELYYQETQYF.

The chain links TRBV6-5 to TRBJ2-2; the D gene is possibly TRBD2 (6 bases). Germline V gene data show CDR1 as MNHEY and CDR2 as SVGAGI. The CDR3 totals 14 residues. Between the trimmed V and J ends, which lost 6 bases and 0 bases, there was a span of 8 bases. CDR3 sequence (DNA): TGTGCCAGCAGGGGGACTGCGAACACCGGGGAGCTGTTTTTT. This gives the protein CASRGTANTGELFF.

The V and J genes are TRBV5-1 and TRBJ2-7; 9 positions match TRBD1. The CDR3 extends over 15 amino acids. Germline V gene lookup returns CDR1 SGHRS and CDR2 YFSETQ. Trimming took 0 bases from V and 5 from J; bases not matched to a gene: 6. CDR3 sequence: CASSLVRDRDDEQYF. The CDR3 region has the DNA TGCGCCAGCAGCTTGGTCCGGGACAGGGACGACGAGCAGTACTTC.

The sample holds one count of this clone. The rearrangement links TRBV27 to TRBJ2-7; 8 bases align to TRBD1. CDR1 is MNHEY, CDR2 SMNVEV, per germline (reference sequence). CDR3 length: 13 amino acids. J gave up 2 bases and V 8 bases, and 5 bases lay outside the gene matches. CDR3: CASRTGNAYEQYF. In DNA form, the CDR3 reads TGTGCCAGCCGGACAGGGAACGCCTACGAGCAGTACTTC.

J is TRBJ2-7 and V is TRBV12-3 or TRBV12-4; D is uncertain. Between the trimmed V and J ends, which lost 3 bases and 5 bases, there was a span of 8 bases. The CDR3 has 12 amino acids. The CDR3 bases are TGTGCCAGCAGTTTGTGGCACAACGAGCAGTACTTC. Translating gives CASSLWHNEQYF.